This T cell receptor beta chain was identified in a study of OX40 agonist ivuxolimab in advanced cancers. The overall study: In this cohort, patients received ivuxolimab, an agonistic anti-OX40 (CD134) antibody. Dose-escalation patients had hepatocellular carcinoma, melanoma, renal cell or head and neck cancer.

Data came from immunoSEQ multiplex PCR; TCRdb stores just in-frame clones and leaves some out. The repertoire consists of 60,000 to 85,000 clones, with over 70% occurring once and the leading ten covering about 0.57%. Baseline was the first blood sampling point, followed by cycle 4 day 1 and cycle 7 day 1. This clone has just one count. Trimming took 1 base from V and 4 from J, leaving 7 bases between them. The CDR3 has 13 residues. Germline CDR1 KGHSH, CDR2 LQKENI. This TCR derives from an adult with an advanced solid tumor such as melanoma, head and neck, liver or kidney cancer. The V call is TRBV18, the J call TRBJ1-1; D is perhaps TRBD1 (5 bases). The sample was CD4+ or CD8+ T cells sorted from blood, taken in a trial of the OX40 agonist ivuxolimab. The CDR3 nucleotides read TGTGCCAGCTCACCACGGGGCGGCACTGAAGCTTTCTTT. It yields the protein CASSPRGGTEAFF.